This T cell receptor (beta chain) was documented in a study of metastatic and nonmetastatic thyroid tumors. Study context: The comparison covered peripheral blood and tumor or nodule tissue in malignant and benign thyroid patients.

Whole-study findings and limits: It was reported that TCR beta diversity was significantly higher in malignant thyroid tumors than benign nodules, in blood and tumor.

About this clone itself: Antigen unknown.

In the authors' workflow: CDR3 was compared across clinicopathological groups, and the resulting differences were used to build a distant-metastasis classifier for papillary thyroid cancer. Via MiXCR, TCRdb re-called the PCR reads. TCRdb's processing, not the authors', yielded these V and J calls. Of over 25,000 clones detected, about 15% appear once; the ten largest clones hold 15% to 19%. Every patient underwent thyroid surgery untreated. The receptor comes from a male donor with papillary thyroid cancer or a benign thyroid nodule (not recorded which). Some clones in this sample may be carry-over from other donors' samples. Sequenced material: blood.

CDR3 in amino acids: CASTPRGFSGGTDTQYF. The DNA for the CDR3 is TGTGCCAGCACCCCAAGGGGATTTAGCGGGGGGACGGATACGCAGTATTTT. The chain links TRBV11-2 to TRBJ2-3; 10 bases are a match to TRBD2. The length of the CDR3 is 17 residues. With V trimmed by 7 bases and J by 6 bases, 16 bases remained unmatched. Germline lookup yields CDR1 SGHAT and CDR2 FQNNGV.